Below, 14 T cell receptor beta chains from the same sample are listed, as sequenced in a study of T cell repertoires in ileal Crohn's disease. Specified time point: neoterminal ileum biopsy at postoperative endoscopy, about 6 months after surgery. Method: immunoSEQ multiplex PCR; TCRdb's copy keeps in-frame clones and lacks some. The sample has about 3,000 clones, almost 70% seen once; the top ten hold approximately 20%. Material: ileal tissue. Source of these receptors: an adult with Crohn's disease.

This clone was counted only a few times. The chain is built from TRBV2 and TRBJ1-1, with 7 nucleotides matching TRBD1. Per the germline V gene, CDR1 is SNHLY and CDR2 is FYNNEI. The CDR3 has 16 amino acids. With 10 bases clipped from V and 3 bases from J, the junction kept 17 bases outside the gene matches. CDR3 protein: CATQRKRQGMDTEAFF. The CDR3 nucleotides read TGTGCCACCCAACGGAAGAGACAGGGAATGGACACTGAAGCTTTCTTT.

In this sample, this clone turned up a few times. J is TRBJ2-2 and V is TRBV27, with D possibly being TRBD1 (7 bases). This CDR3 is 15 amino acids long. CDR1 MNHEY and CDR2 SMNVEV come from the germline V gene (reference sequence). Trimming took 5 bases from V and 4 from J, leaving 14 bases between them. The CDR3 is CASSGLQGGTGELFF. The CDR3 region has the DNA TGTGCCAGCAGTGGCCTCCAGGGGGGCACCGGGGAGCTGTTTTTT.

V usage is TRBV11-2 and J usage is TRBJ2-7, with TRBD1 matching 12 bases. Germline lookup yields CDR1 SGHAT and CDR2 FQNNGV. The J segment lost 0 bases and the V segment lost 5 bases, leaving 5 bases of the junction unmatched. The CDR3 consists of 16 residues. Here the CDR3 DNA reads TGTGCCAGCAGCCCGGGACAGGGGGCGTTCTCCTACGAGCAGTACTTC. Protein: CASSPGQGAFSYEQYF.

This clone was counted only a few times. The gene calls are TRBV6-1 and TRBJ1-5, with 8 bases identical to TRBD1. With 2 bases clipped from V and 6 bases from J, the junction kept 9 bases outside the gene matches. The CDR3 spans 16 residues. Germline values: CDR1 MNHNS, CDR2 SASEGT. The CDR3 here is CASSELDRGFGQPQHF. CDR3 sequence (DNA): TGTGCCAGCAGTGAACTTGACAGGGGCTTTGGTCAGCCCCAGCATTTT.

Here the CDR3 reads CASSSGFSSYNEQFF. The CDR3 DNA reads as TGTGCCAGCAGCTCGGGATTCAGCTCCTACAATGAGCAGTTCTTC. The rearrangement uses TRBV5-8 and TRBJ2-1; tentatively, D is TRBD2 (5 bases). Trimming left V 3 bases short and J 0 bases short, with 10 bases between. The CDR3 has 15 residues. Germline assignment: CDR1 SGHTS and CDR2 YDEGEE.

V is TRBV4-1 and J is TRBJ2-7; D remains ambiguous. Germline lookup yields CDR1 MGHRA and CDR2 YSYEKL. V was shortened by 5 bases and J by 0 bases, with 8 bases between the two germline ends. The length of the CDR3 is 13 residues. CDR3: CASSYTPSYEQYF. CDR3 nucleotide sequence: TGCGCCAGCAGCTACACACCCTCCTACGAGCAGTACTTC.

This chain uses TRBV19 with TRBJ1-1; D perhaps matches TRBD1 (6 bases). Trimming pared 6 bases from V and 8 bases from J, leaving 22 bases between. This CDR3 has 15 residues. From germline, CDR1 is LNHDA and CDR2 SQIVND (reference sequence). CDR3 region: CASRVSTGPGKEAFF. CDR3 coding DNA: TGTGCCAGTAGGGTATCGACAGGCCCGGGGAAGGAAGCTTTCTTT.

In its sample, this clone ranks as large. The chain is built from TRBV7-3 and TRBJ2-2; D unclear. V was clipped by 2 bases and J by 5 bases, with 12 bases between them. The CDR3 sequence is 15 residues long. Germline CDR1 is SGHTA and CDR2 is FQGTGA. Here the CDR3 DNA reads TGTGCCAGCAGCTTATCGCAGGCCTGGACCGGGGAGCTGTTTTTT. Amino acid sequence: CASSLSQAWTGELFF. Combining the CDR3 with reference TRBV7-3 and TRBJ2-2 gives the whole variable domain GAGVSQTPSNKVTEKGKYVELRCDPISGHTALYWYRQSLGQGPEFLIYFQGTGAADDSGLPNDRFFAVRPEGSVSTLKIQRTERGDSAVYLCASSLSQAWTGELFFGEGSRLTVL.

This chain connects TRBV29-1 to TRBJ2-7; D unclear. Germline V lookup: CDR1 SQVTM, CDR2 ANQGSEA. This CDR3 region has 13 residues. The V end lost 5 bases, the J end lost 0 bases, and 11 bases lay between the germline ends. The CDR3 coding sequence is TGCAGCGTTATCCCGACACTCTCCTACGAGCAGTACTTC. This translates into CSVIPTLSYEQYF.

This clone has more than one count but fewer than ten. The rearrangement uses TRBV9 and TRBJ2-1; D unresolved. V lost 3 bases to trimming and J lost 8 bases, with 15 bases between them. The V gene's germline CDR1 is SGDLS and CDR2 YYNGEE. The CDR3 covers 14 residues. DNA of the CDR3: TGTGCCAGCAGCGGTCAAGCAGAGGCCGATGAGCAGTTCTTC. Translated, it gives CASSGQAEADEQFF. Filled out from reference TRBV9 and TRBJ2-1, the complete variable domain reads DSGVTQTPKHLITATGQRVTLRCSPRSGDLSVYWYQQSLDQGLQFLIQYYNGEERAKGNILERFSAQQFPDLHSELNLSSLELGDSALYFCASSGQAEADEQFFGPGTRLTVL.

Worth noting for this clone: This CDR3 is also generated by other DNA sequences in the sample. The chain has TRBV19 and TRBJ2-7; 11 bases are a match to TRBD1. After removal of 5 bases from V and 5 bases from J, the junction contained 8 bases not matched to a gene. CDR1 is LNHDA and CDR2 is SQIVND in the germline V gene (reference sequence). The CDR3 has 15 residues. CDR3 loop: CASSFRDRGINEQYF. The CDR3 DNA is TGTGCCAGTAGTTTCCGGGACAGGGGGATCAACGAGCAGTACTTC.

This sequence joins TRBV15 and TRBJ2-7; D remains ambiguous. The V gene's germline CDR1 is LNHNV and CDR2 YYDKDF (reference sequence). The ends were cut back, 0 bases at V and 5 bases at J, with 5 bases in the middle. The CDR3 contains 12 residues. The CDR3 DNA follows: TGTGCCACCAGCAGAGATGAGGACGAGCAGTACTTC. It codes for CATSRDEDEQYF.

This clone was counted only a few times. The chain couples TRBV5-6 to TRBJ1-2; 7 positions match TRBD1. The junction had 5 bases not matched to a gene; V was cut back by 4 bases and J by 8 bases. Germline V gene lookup returns CDR1 SGHDT and CDR2 YYEEEE. This CDR3 spans 12 amino acids. This chain's CDR3 is CASSAGQHGYTF. The CDR3 coding sequence is TGTGCCAGCAGCGCGGGACAGCACGGCTACACCTTC.

The chain recombines TRBV5-1 with TRBJ1-1; the match to TRBD1 covers 9 bases. Looked up from germline, CDR1 is SGHRS and CDR2 is YFSETQ. This CDR3 spans 13 amino acids. After removal of 4 bases from V and 10 bases from J, the junction contained 8 bases not matched to a gene. As DNA, the CDR3 is TGCGCCAGCAGCACGGGACAGGGCGGATTAGCTTTCTTT. It specifies CASSTGQGGLAFF.